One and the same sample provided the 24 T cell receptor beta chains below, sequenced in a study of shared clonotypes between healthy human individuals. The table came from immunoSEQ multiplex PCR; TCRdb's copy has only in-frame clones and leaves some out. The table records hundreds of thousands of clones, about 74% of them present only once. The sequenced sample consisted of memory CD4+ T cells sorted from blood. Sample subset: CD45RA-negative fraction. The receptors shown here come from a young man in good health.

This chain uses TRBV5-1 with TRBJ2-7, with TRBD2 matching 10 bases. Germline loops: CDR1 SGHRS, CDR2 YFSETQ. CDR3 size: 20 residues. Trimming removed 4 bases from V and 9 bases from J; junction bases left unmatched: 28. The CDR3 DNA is TGCGCCAGCAGCCCCGCCCGACTTAAAGCGGGAGGGGGGTATGATCTGCGGCAGTACTTC. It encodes CASSPARLKAGGGYDLRQYF. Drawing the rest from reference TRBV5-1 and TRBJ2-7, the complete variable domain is KAGVTQTPRYLIKTRGQQVTLSCSPISGHRSVSWYQQTPGQGLQFLFEYFSETQRNKGNFPGRFSGRQFSNSRSEMNVSTLELGDSALYLCASSPARLKAGGGYDLRQYFGPGTRLTVT.

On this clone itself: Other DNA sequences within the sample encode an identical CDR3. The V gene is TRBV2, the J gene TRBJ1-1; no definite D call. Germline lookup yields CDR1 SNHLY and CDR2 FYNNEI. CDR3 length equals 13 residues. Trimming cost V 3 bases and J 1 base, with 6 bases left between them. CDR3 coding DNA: TGTGCCAGCAGTGAGCAATCGAACACTGAAGCTTTCTTT. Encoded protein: CASSEQSNTEAFF.

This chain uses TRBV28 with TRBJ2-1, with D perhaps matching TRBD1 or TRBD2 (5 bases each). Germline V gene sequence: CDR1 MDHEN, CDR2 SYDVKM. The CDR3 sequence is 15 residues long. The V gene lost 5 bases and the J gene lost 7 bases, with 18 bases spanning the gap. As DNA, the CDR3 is TGTGCCAGCAGTGCCGGGACCCTCAGAGAGAATGAGCAGTTCTTC. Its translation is CASSAGTLRENEQFF.

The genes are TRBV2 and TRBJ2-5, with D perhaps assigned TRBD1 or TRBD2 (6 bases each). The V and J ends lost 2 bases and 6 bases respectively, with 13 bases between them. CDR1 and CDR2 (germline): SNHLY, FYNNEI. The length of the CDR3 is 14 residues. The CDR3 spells CASSELGGPKTQYF. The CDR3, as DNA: TGTGCCAGCAGTGAACTAGGGGGGCCAAAGACCCAGTACTTC.

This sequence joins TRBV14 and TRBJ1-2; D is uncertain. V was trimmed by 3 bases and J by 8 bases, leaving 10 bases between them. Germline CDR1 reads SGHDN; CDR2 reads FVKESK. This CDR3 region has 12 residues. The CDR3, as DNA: TGTGCCAGCAGCCACCCCGAGGGAGGCTACACCTTC. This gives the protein CASSHPEGGYTF.

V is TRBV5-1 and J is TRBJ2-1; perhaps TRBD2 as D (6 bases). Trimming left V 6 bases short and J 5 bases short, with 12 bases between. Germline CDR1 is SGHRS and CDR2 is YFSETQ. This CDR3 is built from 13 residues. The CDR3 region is CASTEGPHNEQFF. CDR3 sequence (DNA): TGCGCCAGCACGGAGGGTCCGCACAATGAGCAGTTCTTC.

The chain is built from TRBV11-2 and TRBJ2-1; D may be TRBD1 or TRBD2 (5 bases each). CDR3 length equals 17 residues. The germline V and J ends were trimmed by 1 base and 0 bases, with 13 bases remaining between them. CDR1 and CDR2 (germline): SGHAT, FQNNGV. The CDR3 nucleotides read TGTGCCAGCAGCTTAGGAAGAGGGGCCCTCTCCTACAATGAGCAGTTCTTC. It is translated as CASSLGRGALSYNEQFF.

The CDR3 DNA is TGTGCCAGCAGCGTTTCTAGCGGCCAAGAGACCCAGTACTTC. This translates into CASSVSSGQETQYF. The chain recombines TRBV9 with TRBJ2-5; 7 nucleotides line up with TRBD2. Germline CDR1 SGDLS, CDR2 YYNGEE. The CDR3 is 14 residues long. V shed 2 bases, J shed 1 base, and the junction held 2 bases outside the gene matches. Together with reference TRBV9 and TRBJ2-5, the CDR3 gives the full variable domain: DSGVTQTPKHLITATGQRVTLRCSPRSGDLSVYWYQQSLDQGLQFLIQYYNGEERAKGNILERFSAQQFPDLHSELNLSSLELGDSALYFCASSVSSGQETQYFGPGTRLLVL.

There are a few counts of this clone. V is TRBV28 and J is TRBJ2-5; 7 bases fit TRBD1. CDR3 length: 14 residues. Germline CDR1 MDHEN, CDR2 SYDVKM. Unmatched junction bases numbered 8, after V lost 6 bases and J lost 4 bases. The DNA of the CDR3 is TGTGCCAGCAGAAAAACCTCAGGGGGAGAGACCCAGTACTTC. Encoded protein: CASRKTSGGETQYF.

The CDR3 DNA reads as TGTGCCAGCAGCCCGGGCGGGGCCTACGAGCAGTACTTC. Translated: CASSPGGAYEQYF. The chain links TRBV7-8 to TRBJ2-7; D may be TRBD2 (6 bases). The CDR3 sequence is 13 residues long. Germline CDR1 and CDR2: SGHVS and FQNEAQ. Deletions cut 5 bases from V and 2 bases from J, with 10 bases between.

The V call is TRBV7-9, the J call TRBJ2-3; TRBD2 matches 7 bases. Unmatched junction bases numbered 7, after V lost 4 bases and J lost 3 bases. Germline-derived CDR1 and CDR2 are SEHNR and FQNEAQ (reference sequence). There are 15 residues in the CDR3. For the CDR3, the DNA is TGTGCCAGCAGCTACGCTAGCGGCAGAACAGATACGCAGTATTTT. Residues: CASSYASGRTDTQYF. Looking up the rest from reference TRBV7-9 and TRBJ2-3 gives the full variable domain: DTGVSQNPRHKITKRGQNVTFRCDPISEHNRLYWYRQTLGQGPEFLTYFQNEAQLEKSRLLSDRFSAERPKGSFSTLEIQRTEQGDSAMYLCASSYASGRTDTQYFGPGTRLTVL.

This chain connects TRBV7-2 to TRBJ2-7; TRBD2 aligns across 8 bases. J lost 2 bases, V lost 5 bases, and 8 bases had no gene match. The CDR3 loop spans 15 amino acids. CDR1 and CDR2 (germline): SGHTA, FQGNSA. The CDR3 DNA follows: TGTGCCAGCAGCAAGACTAGCGTAACTACCTACGAGCAGTACTTC. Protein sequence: CASSKTSVTTYEQYF.

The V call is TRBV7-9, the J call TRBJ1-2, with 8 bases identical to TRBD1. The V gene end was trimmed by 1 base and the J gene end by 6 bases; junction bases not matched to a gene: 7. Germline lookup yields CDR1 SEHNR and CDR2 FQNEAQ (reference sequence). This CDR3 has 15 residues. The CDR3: CASSLVSGGADGYTF. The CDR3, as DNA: TGTGCCAGCAGCTTAGTTTCAGGGGGCGCCGATGGCTACACCTTC.

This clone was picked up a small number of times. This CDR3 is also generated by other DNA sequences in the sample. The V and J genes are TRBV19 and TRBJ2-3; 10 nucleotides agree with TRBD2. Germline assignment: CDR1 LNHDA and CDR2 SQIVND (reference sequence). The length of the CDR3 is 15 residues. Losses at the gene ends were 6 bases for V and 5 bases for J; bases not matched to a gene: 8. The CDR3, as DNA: TGTGCCAGTAGCGTTCTAGCGGGAGCGGGAGATACGCAGTATTTT. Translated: CASSVLAGAGDTQYF.

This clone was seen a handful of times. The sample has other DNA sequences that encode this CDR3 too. CDR3 loop: CASSPGQYNEQFF. The CDR3 nucleotides are TGTGCCAGCTCACCCGGACAGTACAATGAGCAGTTCTTC. J is TRBJ2-1 and V is TRBV18, with TRBD1 as a possible D gene (6 bases). The CDR3 is 13 residues long. The V gene's germline CDR1 is KGHSH and CDR2 LQKENI. The V and J ends lost 3 bases and 4 bases respectively, with 7 bases between them.

This CDR3 reads CSGGGTDTQYF. DNA of the CDR3: TGCAGCGGCGGGGGCACAGATACGCAGTATTTT. V is TRBV29-1 and J is TRBJ2-3; a weak D match, TRBD2 (6 bases). Germline V gene sequence: CDR1 SQVTM, CDR2 ANQGSEA. The CDR3 has 11 amino acids. The ends were cut back, 7 bases at V and 1 base at J, with 6 bases in the middle.

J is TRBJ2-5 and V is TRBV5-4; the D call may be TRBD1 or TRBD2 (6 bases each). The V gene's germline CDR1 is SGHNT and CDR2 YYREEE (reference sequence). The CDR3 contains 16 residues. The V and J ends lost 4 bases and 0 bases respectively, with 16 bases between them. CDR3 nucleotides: TGTGCCAGCAGCCCCACGAGGGGGGCGGACCAAGAGACCCAGTACTTC. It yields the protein CASSPTRGADQETQYF.

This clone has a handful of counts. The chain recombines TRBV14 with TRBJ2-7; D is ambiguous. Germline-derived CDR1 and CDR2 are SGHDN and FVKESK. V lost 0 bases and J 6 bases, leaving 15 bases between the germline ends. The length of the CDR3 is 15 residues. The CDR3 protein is CASSQERPPLGEQYF. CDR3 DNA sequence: TGTGCCAGCAGCCAAGAAAGACCTCCTTTGGGCGAGCAGTACTTC.

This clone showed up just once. This CDR3 reads CASSVIIGGEQYF. The CDR3, as DNA: TGTGCCAGCAGCGTAATTATAGGCGGCGAGCAGTACTTC. The chain is built from TRBV2 and TRBJ2-7; D gene uncertain. From germline, CDR1 is SNHLY and CDR2 FYNNEI. There are 13 residues in the CDR3. Trimming cost V 6 bases and J 6 bases, with 15 bases left between them. The whole variable domain, remainder taken from reference TRBV2 and TRBJ2-7, is EPEVTQTPSHQVTQMGQEVILRCVPISNHLYFYWYRQILGQKVEFLVSFYNNEISEKSEIFDDQFSVERPDGSNFTLKIRSTKLEDSAMYFCASSVIIGGEQYFGPGTRLTVT.

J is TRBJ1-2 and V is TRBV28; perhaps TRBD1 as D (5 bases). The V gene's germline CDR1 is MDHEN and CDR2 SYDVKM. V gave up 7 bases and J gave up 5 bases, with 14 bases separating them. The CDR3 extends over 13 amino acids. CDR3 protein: CASTSGTTYGYTF. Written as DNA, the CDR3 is TGTGCCAGCACCTCCGGGACCACATATGGCTACACCTTC.

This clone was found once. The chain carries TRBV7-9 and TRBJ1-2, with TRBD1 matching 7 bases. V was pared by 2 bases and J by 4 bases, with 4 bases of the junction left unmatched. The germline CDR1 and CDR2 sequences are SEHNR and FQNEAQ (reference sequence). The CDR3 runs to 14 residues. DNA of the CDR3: TGTGCCAGCAGCTTAAACAGGGGTGCCTATGGCTACACCTTC. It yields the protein CASSLNRGAYGYTF. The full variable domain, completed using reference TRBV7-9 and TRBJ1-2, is DTGVSQNPRHKITKRGQNVTFRCDPISEHNRLYWYRQTLGQGPEFLTYFQNEAQLEKSRLLSDRFSAERPKGSFSTLEIQRTEQGDSAMYLCASSLNRGAYGYTFGSGTRLTVV.

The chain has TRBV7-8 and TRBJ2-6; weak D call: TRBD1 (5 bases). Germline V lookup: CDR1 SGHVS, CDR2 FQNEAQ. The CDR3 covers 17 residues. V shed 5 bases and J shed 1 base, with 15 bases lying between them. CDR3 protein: CASSPGLSRSGANVLTF. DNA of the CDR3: TGTGCCAGCAGCCCAGGGCTTTCGAGATCTGGGGCCAACGTCCTGACTTTC.

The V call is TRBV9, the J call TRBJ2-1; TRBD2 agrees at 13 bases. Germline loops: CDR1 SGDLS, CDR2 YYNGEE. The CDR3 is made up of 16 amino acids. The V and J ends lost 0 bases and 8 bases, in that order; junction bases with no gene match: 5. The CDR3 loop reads CASSVGSGLAGHEQFF. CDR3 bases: TGTGCCAGCAGCGTAGGATCGGGACTAGCGGGACATGAGCAGTTCTTC.

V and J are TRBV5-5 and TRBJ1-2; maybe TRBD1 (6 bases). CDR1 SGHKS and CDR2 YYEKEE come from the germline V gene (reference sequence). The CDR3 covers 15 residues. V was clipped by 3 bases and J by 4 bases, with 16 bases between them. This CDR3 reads CASSSEDRFGYGYTF. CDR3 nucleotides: TGTGCCAGCAGCTCTGAGGACAGATTCGGCTATGGCTACACCTTC.